The 10 T cell receptor beta chains given below trace back to one sample, sequenced in a study of shared clonotypes between healthy human individuals. The table came from immunoSEQ multiplex PCR; TCRdb's copy has only in-frame clones and leaves some out. The sample has approximately 1,500,000 clones, roughly 96% seen once; the top ten hold approximately 1.1%. Sequenced input: naive CD4+ T cells sorted from blood. Subset described: CD45RA+ positively selected. These receptors came from a man between 25 and 39 years old in good health.

The chain has TRBV5-4 and TRBJ1-2, with 7 nucleotides matching TRBD1. This CDR3 spans 18 amino acids. Losses at the gene ends were 4 bases for V and 2 bases for J; bases not matched to a gene: 17. Per the germline V gene, CDR1 is SGHNT and CDR2 is YYREEE (reference sequence). Here the CDR3 DNA reads TGTGCCAGCAGCGACGGGAGGGGGCGGTTGTCGCAGAACTATGGCTACACCTTC. This encodes CASSDGRGRLSQNYGYTF.

The genes are TRBV2 and TRBJ2-3; the D call may be TRBD1 or TRBD2 (5 bases each). CDR1 is SNHLY, CDR2 FYNNEI, per germline. V dropped 7 bases and J dropped 6 bases, with 8 bases sitting between them. The CDR3 totals 11 residues. The CDR3 nucleotides are TGTGCCAGCATAGAGGGGGATACGCAGTATTTT. Translating gives CASIEGDTQYF. The full variable domain, in which reference TRBV2 and TRBJ2-3 provide the parts outside the CDR3, is EPEVTQTPSHQVTQMGQEVILRCVPISNHLYFYWYRQILGQKVEFLVSFYNNEISEKSEIFDDQFSVERPDGSNFTLKIRSTKLEDSAMYFCASIEGDTQYFGPGTRLTVL.

Comment on this clone: This specimen includes other DNA sequences encoding the same CDR3. The rearrangement joins TRBV5-1 to TRBJ1-5; a possible D gene is TRBD1 (6 bases). Germline CDR1 SGHRS, CDR2 YFSETQ. CDR3 size: 14 residues. V dropped 4 bases and J dropped 3 bases, with 11 bases sitting between them. This chain's CDR3 is CASSLGGLNQPQHF. The CDR3 region has the DNA TGCGCCAGCAGCCTCGGGGGCCTCAATCAGCCCCAGCATTTT.

J is TRBJ2-2 and V is TRBV28, with TRBD1 matching 7 bases. This CDR3 is built from 15 residues. Unmatched junction bases numbered 5, after V lost 0 bases and J lost 7 bases. The V gene's germline CDR1 is MDHEN and CDR2 SYDVKM. CDR3 amino acids: CASSLWGQSGGELFF. In DNA form, the CDR3 reads TGTGCCAGCAGTTTATGGGGACAGTCTGGCGGGGAGCTGTTTTTT. The full variable domain, rest sourced from reference TRBV28 and TRBJ2-2, is DVKVTQSSRYLVKRTGEKVFLECVQDMDHENMFWYRQDPGLGLRLIYFSYDVKMKEKGDIPEGYSVSREKKERFSLILESASTNQTSMYLCASSLWGQSGGELFFGEGSRLTVL.

This chain links TRBV5-1 with TRBJ2-1; TRBD2 is a possible D gene (6 bases). Trimming left V 2 bases short and J 9 bases short, with 18 bases between. Germline V gives CDR1 SGHRS, CDR2 YFSETQ. This CDR3 comprises 15 residues. For the CDR3, the DNA is TGCGCCAGCAGCTTTAGACTAGATGCAGAGAGTGAGCAGTTCTTC. Translation: CASSFRLDAESEQFF.

The V call is TRBV7-9, the J call TRBJ2-2; D is perhaps TRBD1 or TRBD2 (5 bases each). V was clipped by 3 bases and J by 6 bases, with 14 bases between them. Germline V gives CDR1 SEHNR, CDR2 FQNEAQ (reference sequence). The CDR3 contains 15 residues. The CDR3 spells CASSFTGDAAGELFF. Written as DNA, the CDR3 is TGTGCCAGCAGCTTTACCGGGGACGCCGCCGGGGAGCTGTTTTTT. Full variable domain (outside the CDR3, taken from reference TRBV7-9 and TRBJ2-2): DTGVSQNPRHKITKRGQNVTFRCDPISEHNRLYWYRQTLGQGPEFLTYFQNEAQLEKSRLLSDRFSAERPKGSFSTLEIQRTEQGDSAMYLCASSFTGDAAGELFFGEGSRLTVL.

This sequence joins TRBV27 and TRBJ1-5; TRBD1 matches 9 bases. This CDR3 has 14 residues. V shed 5 bases, J shed 5 bases, and the junction held 4 bases outside the gene matches. Germline CDR1 and CDR2: MNHEY and SMNVEV (reference sequence). The DNA of the CDR3 is TGTGCCAGCAGTCAGGACAGGGGATATCAGCCCCAGCATTTT. Translated: CASSQDRGYQPQHF.

The CDR3 sequence is CALARQPSEQFF. As DNA, the CDR3 is TGTGCCTTGGCCCGACAGCCTAGTGAGCAGTTCTTC. The rearrangement uses TRBV30 and TRBJ2-1; TRBD1 is a possible D gene (5 bases). Germline CDR1 reads GTSNPN; CDR2 reads SVGIG (reference sequence). This CDR3 comprises 12 residues. V lost 7 bases and J lost 9, with 16 bases in between.

This clone came up once. This chain connects TRBV28 to TRBJ1-4; 8 bases are a match to TRBD1. Losses at the gene ends were 8 bases for V and 10 bases for J; bases not matched to a gene: 21. Germline CDR1 reads MDHEN; CDR2 reads SYDVKM. The CDR3 totals 17 residues. CDR3 DNA sequence: TGTGCCAGCGGTCGTAGGACAGGGAAGGCCAAAGGCGGAAAACTGTTTTTT. As protein: CASGRRTGKAKGGKLFF.

The chain uses TRBV5-5 and TRBJ2-7; D might be TRBD2 (6 bases). The germline V gene encodes CDR1 SGHKS and CDR2 YYEKEE (reference sequence). Trimming pared 4 bases from V and 4 bases from J, leaving 18 bases between. This CDR3 has 15 amino acids. The CDR3 loop reads CASSLRRDLNYEQYF. In DNA, the CDR3 is TGTGCCAGCAGCCTTCGGCGGGACCTAAATTACGAGCAGTACTTC.